This T cell receptor beta chain was captured by sequencing in a study of naive and memory T cell subsets. The study, taken as a whole, reports: In naive cells, over 85% of TCR sequences were seen only once. Clonotypes here are unpaired alpha or beta chain sequences.

This clonotype was counted between two and nine times. No antigen is known for it. The beta constant-region primer was an equimolar mix of two oligonucleotides covering TRBC1 and TRBC2. Four rounds of PCR amplified the ligated cDNA using nested alpha and beta constant-region primers plus SP2. A single record per CDR3 protein comes from TCRdb applying MiXCR to the UMI-ligation and nested PCR reads. The data hold 95,000 to 150,000 distinct CDR3 sequences, with over 30% observed a single time. Germline CDR1 is SGHTA and CDR2 is FQGTGA. V was pared by 4 bases and J by 8 bases, with 9 bases of the junction left unmatched. The CDR3 length is 15 residues. After CD4 positive bead selection, the CD4-negative fraction gave CD8 T cells.

V gene TRBV7-3 combines with J gene TRBJ2-1; TRBD2 matches at 9 bases. This receptor was identified in a human donor in good health. The sample consisted of central memory CD4+ T cells from blood. CDR3 DNA sequence: TGTGCCAGCAGCTCTATAGCGGGAGTCTCGGATGAGCAGTTCTTC. This encodes CASSSIAGVSDEQFF.